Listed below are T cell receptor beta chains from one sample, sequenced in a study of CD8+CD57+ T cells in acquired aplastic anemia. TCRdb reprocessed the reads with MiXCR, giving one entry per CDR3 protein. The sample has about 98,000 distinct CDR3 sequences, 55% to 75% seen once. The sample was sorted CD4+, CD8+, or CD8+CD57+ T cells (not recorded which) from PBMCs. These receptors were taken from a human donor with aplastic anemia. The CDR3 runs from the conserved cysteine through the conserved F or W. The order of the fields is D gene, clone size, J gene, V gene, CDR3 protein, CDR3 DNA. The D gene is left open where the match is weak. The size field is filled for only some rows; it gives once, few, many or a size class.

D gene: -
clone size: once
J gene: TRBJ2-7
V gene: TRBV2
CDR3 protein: CASRGGPKAYEQYF
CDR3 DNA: TGTGCCAGTAGAGGAGGGCCGAAGGCTTACGAGCAGTACTTC

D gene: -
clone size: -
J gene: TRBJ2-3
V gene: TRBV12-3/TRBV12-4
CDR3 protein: CASSWDQGRTDTQYF
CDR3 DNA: TGTGCCAGCAGCTGGGACCAGGGGCGTACAGATACGCAGTATTTT

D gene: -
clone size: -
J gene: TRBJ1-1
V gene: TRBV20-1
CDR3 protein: CSATPGSPKAFF
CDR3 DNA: TGCAGTGCCACCCCGGGCAGCCCCAAAGCTTTCTTT

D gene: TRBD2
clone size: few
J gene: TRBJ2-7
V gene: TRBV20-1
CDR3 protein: CSARTSGGAEQYF
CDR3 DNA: TGCAGTGCTAGAACTAGCGGGGGGGCGGAACAGTACTTC

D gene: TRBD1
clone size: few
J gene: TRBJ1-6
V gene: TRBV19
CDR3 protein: CASTDRGSPLHF
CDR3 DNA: TGTGCCAGTACCGACAGGGGTTCACCCCTCCACTTT

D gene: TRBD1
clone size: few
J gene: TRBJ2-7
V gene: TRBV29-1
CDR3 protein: CSVEGRDRNYEQYF
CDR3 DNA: TGCAGCGTTGAAGGGCGGGACAGGAACTACGAGCAGTACTTC

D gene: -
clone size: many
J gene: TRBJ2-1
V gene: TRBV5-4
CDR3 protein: CASSLEYGPNYNEQFF
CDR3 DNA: TGTGCCAGCAGCTTGGAGTACGGGCCAAATTACAATGAGCAGTTCTTC

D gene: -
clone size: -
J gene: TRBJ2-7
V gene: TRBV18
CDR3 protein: CASSPPGQIYEQYF
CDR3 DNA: TGTGCCAGCTCACCACCGGGGCAGATCTACGAGCAGTACTTC

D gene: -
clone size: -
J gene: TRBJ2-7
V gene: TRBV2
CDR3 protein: CASRLGFFEQYF
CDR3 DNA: TGTGCCAGCAGACTAGGTTTCTTCGAGCAGTACTTC

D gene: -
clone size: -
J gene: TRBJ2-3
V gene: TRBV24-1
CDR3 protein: CATSDWADKSTDTQYF
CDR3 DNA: TGTGCCACCAGTGATTGGGCTGACAAAAGCACAGATACGCAGTATTTT

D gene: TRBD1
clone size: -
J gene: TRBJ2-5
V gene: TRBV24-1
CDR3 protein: CATSDRAGQGKETQYF
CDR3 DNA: TGTGCCACCAGTGACCGGGCCGGACAGGGGAAAGAGACCCAGTACTTC

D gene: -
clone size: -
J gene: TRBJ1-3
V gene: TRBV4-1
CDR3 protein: CASSQEEEAGNTIYF
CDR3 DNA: TGCGCCAGCAGCCAAGAGGAGGAGGCTGGAAACACCATATATTTT

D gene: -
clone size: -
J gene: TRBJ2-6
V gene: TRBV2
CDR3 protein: CASKKSSGANVLTF
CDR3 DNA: TGTGCCAGCAAAAAGAGCTCTGGGGCCAACGTCCTGACTTTC

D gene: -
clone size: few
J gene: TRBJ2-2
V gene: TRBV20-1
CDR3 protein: CSARETSTGELFF
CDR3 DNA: TGCAGTGCTAGAGAAACTAGCACCGGGGAGCTGTTTTTT

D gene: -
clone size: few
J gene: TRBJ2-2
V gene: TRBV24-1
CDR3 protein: CATSDLTGELFF
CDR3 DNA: TGTGCCACCAGTGATTTGACCGGGGAGCTGTTTTTT

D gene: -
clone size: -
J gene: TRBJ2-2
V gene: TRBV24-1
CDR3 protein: CATSAHDWGGELFF
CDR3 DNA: TGTGCCACCAGTGCCCACGACTGGGGCGGGGAGCTGTTTTTT

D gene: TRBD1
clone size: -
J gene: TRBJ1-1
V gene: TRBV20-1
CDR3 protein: CSATDRVDFF
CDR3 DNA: TGCAGTGCAACGGACAGGGTAGATTTCTTT

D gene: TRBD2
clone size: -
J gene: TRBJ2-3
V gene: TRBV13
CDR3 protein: CASSPPGGGAGDTQYF
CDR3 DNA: TGTGCCAGCAGCCCGCCTGGCGGGGGGGCAGGAGATACGCAGTATTTT

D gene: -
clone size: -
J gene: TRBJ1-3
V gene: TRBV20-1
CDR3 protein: CSARGKGRNTIYF
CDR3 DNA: TGCAGTGCTAGAGGGAAGGGGAGAAACACCATATATTTT

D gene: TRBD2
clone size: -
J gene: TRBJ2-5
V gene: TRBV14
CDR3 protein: CASSRQLAGETQYF
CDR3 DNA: TGTGCCAGCAGCCGGCAACTAGCGGGAGAGACCCAGTACTTC

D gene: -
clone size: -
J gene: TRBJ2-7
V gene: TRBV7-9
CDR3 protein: CASSQSSYGQYF
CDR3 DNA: TGTGCCAGCAGCCAAAGCTCCTACGGGCAGTACTTC

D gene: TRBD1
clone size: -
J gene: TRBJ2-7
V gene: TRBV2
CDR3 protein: CASRPGTGTYEQYF
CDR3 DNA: TGTGCCAGCAGACCCGGGACAGGAACCTACGAGCAGTACTTC

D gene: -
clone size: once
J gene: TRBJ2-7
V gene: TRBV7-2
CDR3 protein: CASSLEAPRPYEQYF
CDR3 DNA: TGTGCCAGCAGCTTGGAGGCCCCCCGCCCTTACGAGCAGTACTTC

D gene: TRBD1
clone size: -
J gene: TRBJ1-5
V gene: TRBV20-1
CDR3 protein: CSARTGEEPQHF
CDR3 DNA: TGCAGTGCCCGGACAGGAGAAGAGCCCCAGCATTTT

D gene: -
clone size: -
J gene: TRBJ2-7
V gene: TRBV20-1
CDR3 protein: CSARISAGQYF
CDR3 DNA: TGCAGTGCTAGAATCTCCGCCGGGCAGTACTTC

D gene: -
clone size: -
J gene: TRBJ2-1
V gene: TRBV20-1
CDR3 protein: CSARRRVNNEQFF
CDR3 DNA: TGCAGTGCTAGACGGCGGGTGAATAATGAGCAGTTCTTC

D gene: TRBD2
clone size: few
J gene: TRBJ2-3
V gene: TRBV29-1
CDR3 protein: CSVVGSAGVSTDTQYF
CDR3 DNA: TGCAGCGTTGTTGGGTCGGCGGGAGTTAGCACAGATACGCAGTATTTT

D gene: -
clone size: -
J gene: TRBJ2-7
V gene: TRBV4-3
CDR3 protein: CASSQEEGYEQYF
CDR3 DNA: TGCGCCAGCAGCCAAGAAGAGGGGTACGAGCAGTACTTC

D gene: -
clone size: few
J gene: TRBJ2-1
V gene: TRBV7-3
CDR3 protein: CASSLVGNEQFF
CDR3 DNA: TGTGCCAGCAGCTTAGTGGGCAATGAGCAGTTCTTC

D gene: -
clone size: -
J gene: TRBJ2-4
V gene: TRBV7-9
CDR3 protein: CASSPSAKNIQYF
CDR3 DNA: TGTGCCAGCAGCCCCTCTGCCAAAAACATTCAGTACTTC

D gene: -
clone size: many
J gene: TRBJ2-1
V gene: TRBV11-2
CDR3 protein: CASSFGREQFF
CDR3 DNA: TGTGCCAGCAGCTTTGGACGTGAGCAGTTCTTC